This T cell receptor beta chain was captured by sequencing in a study of human T cells and chemical hapten exposure. In the study overall: Donors were sensitized with 2% DPC on the upper inner arm. While the approximately 23-week study was under way, patients received diphenylcyclopropenone on the scalp every week. Study-level points and caveats: Alopecia was present in the donors, so their immune response may differ from healthy people's. As patch test score rose, PT1 expanded TCR counts tended to rise as well.

The CDR3 totals 14 residues. Unmatched junction bases numbered 1, after V lost 0 bases and J lost 4 bases. Looked up from germline, CDR1 is DFQATT and CDR2 is SNEGSKA (reference sequence). Time point described: patch test 2, 6 weeks after DPC sensitization. Treatment denoted: therapeutic diphenylcyclopropenone sensitization with weekly scalp DPC. Unfractionated whole blood yielded the extracted total RNA. Each CDR3 protein gets one entry after TCRdb re-called the RACE reads with MiXCR. Of approximately 46,000 distinct CDR3 sequences detected, 8.5% to 10% appear once; the ten largest clones hold 13% to 15%. This clonotype turned up a few times. Antigen: not known.

Sequenced material: whole blood, taken in connection with sensitization to the hapten diphenylcyclopropenone (DPC). The chain is built from TRBV20-1 and TRBJ2-3, with 10 bases matching TRBD2. The source of this sequence is a woman in her twenties or thirties with alopecia areata. Some clones in this sample may be carry-over from other donors' samples. CDR3 region: CSARDLAGADTQYF. In nucleotides, the CDR3 is TGCAGTGCTAGAGATCTAGCGGGGGCAGATACGCAGTATTTT.